One T cell receptor (beta chain) is described in this entry. The sample belongs to a study of blood T cells in healthy people across ages. The CDR3 spans 14 residues. Germline assignment: CDR1 MNHEY and CDR2 SVGAGI. Trimming removed 8 bases from V and 2 bases from J, with 15 bases in between. Together with a sample-barcoded 5' primer, a J-beta primer mix was included in a second PCR lasting about 6 to 12 cycles. A 12-random-nucleotide template-switch adaptor tagged each cDNA molecule. Per sample, CDR3-containing paired-end reads numbered at least 2.5 million. One entry per CDR3 protein, called by TCRdb with MiXCR from the 5' RACE reads. The sample carries roughly 800,000 distinct CDR3 sequences, about 48% recorded once. Every participating donor contributed roughly 10 milliliters of peripheral blood through a draw.

Sequencing was performed on blood. The clonotype was recovered from a man older than 75 in good health. This chain connects TRBV6-5 to TRBJ2-5; a possible D gene is TRBD2 (6 bases). The CDR3 loop is CASSYGTSQETQYF. The CDR3 nucleotides are TGTGCCAGCTCATATGGGACTTCTCAAGAGACCCAGTACTTC.